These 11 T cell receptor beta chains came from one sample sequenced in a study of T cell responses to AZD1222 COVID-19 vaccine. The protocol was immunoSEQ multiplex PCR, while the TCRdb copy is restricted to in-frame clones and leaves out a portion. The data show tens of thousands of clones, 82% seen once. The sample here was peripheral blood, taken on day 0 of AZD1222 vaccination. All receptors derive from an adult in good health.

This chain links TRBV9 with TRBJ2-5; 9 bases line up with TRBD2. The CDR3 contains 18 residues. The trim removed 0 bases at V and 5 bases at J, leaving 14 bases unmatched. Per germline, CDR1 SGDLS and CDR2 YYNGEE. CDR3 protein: CASSVALLGGGAEETQYF. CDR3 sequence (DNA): TGTGCCAGCAGCGTAGCCCTCTTGGGCGGGGGGGCCGAGGAGACCCAGTACTTC.

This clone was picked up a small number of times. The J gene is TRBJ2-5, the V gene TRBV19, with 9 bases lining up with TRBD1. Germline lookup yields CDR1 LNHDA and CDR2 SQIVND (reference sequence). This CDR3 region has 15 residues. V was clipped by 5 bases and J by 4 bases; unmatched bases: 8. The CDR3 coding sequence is TGTGCCAGTAGTCCCTACGAACAGGGGGCAGAGACCCAGTACTTC. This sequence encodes CASSPYEQGAETQYF.

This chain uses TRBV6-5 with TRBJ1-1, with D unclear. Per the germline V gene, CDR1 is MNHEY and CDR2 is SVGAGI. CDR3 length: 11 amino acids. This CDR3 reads CAAKELTEAFF. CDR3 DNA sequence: TGTGCAGCTAAGGAATTGACTGAAGCTTTCTTT.

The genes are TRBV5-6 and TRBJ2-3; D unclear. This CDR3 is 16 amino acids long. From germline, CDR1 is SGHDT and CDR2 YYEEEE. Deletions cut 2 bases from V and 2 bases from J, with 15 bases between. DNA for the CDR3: TGTGCCAGCAGCTTCACGCTAGACTTTCCCACAGATACGCAGTATTTT. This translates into CASSFTLDFPTDTQYF.

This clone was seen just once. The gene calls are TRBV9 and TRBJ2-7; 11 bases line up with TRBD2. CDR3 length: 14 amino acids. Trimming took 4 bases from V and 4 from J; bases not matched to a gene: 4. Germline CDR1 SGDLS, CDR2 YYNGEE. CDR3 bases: TGTGCCAGCAGCCTAACTAGCGGGGGATACGAGCAGTACTTC. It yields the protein CASSLTSGGYEQYF.

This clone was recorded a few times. CDR3 bases: TGTGCCAGCAGCTTGGAGGGCCACACAGATACGCAGTATTTT. This translates into CASSLEGHTDTQYF. This chain connects TRBV7-9 to TRBJ2-3; D is possibly TRBD2 (6 bases). Trimming removed 3 bases at V and 2 bases at J, with 9 bases between. Germline V lookup: CDR1 SEHNR, CDR2 FQNEAQ (reference sequence). This CDR3 has 14 residues.

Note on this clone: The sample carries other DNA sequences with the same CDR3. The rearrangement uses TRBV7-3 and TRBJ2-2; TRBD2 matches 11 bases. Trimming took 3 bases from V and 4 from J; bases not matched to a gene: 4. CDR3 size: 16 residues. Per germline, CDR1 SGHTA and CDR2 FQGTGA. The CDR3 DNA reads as TGTGCCAGCAGCTTGGGTCTAGCGGGGGGCACCGGGGAGCTGTTTTTT. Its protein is CASSLGLAGGTGELFF.

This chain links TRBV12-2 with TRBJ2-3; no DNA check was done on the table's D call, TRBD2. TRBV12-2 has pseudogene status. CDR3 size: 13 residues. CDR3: CASRFTGTDTQYF. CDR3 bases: TGTGCAAGTCGCTTCACGGGAACAGATACGCAGTATTTT.

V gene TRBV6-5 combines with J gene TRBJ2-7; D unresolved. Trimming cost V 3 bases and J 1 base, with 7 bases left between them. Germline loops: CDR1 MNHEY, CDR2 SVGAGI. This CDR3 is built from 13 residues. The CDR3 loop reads CASSYAGSYEQYF. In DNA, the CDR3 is TGTGCCAGCAGTTATGCAGGATCCTACGAGCAGTACTTC.

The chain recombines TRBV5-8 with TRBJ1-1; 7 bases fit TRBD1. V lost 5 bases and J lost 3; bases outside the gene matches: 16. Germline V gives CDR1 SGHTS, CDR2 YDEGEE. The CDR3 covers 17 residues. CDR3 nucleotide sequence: TGTGCCAGCAGTGATCGACAGGGAGAAGGGAAGGACACTGAAGCTTTCTTT. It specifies CASSDRQGEGKDTEAFF.

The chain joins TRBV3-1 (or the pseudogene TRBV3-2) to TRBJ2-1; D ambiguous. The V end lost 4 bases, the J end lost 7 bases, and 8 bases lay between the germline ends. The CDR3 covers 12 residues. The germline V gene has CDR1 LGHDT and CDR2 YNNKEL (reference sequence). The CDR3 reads CASSPIGNEQFF. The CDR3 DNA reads TGTGCCAGCAGCCCTATTGGTAATGAGCAGTTCTTC.